These T cell receptor beta chains were read from a single sample in a study of technical replicates of blood from a few donors. Libraries were prepared by immunoSEQ multiplex PCR; TCRdb keeps only in-frame clonotypes and omits some of them. The repertoire consists of tens of thousands of clones, with just under 95% occurring once and the leading ten covering approximately 0.24%. Sequencing used T cells isolated from PBMCs. Receptors were obtained from a human donor in good health. CDR3s include the opening cysteine and the closing phenylalanine or tryptophan. D genes are given only for firm matches. Part of the rows lack a size; the others show once, few, many or a class for expanded clones.

d_call j_call clone_size v_call cdr3_nt cdr3_aa
TRBD1 TRBJ1-1 NA TRBV7-3 TGTGCCAGCAGCTGGACAGGGAACACTGAAGCTTTCTTT CASSWTGNTEAFF
TRBD2 TRBJ2-5 NA TRBV10-2 TGCGCCAGCAAGGCGATAGCGGGAGCCGAGACCCAGTACTTC CASKAIAGAETQYF
NA TRBJ1-2 NA TRBV19 TGTGCCGTTAGGGTACAGGGTACTAACTATGGCTACACCTTC CAVRVQGTNYGYTF
NA TRBJ2-4 NA TRBV29-1 TGCAGCGTTGAAGTTCAAGCGTACATTCAGTACTTC CSVEVQAYIQYF
TRBD2 TRBJ2-1 NA TRBV19 TGTGCCAGTAGTCCCCGGCTAGCGGAGTACAATGAGCAGTTCTTC CASSPRLAEYNEQFF
NA TRBJ2-7 NA TRBV10-2 TGCGCCAGCAGTGCGGGAATTTCCACCTACGAGCAGTACTTC CASSAGISTYEQYF
TRBD2 TRBJ2-1 NA TRBV9 TGTGCCAGCAGCCCGTGGACTAGTAGAGATGAGCAGTTCTTC CASSPWTSRDEQFF
NA TRBJ2-7 NA TRBV20-1 TGCAGTGCTAGTTATCGAGGCGAGCAGTACTTC CSASYRGEQYF
NA TRBJ1-3 NA TRBV9 TGTGCCAGCAGCGTAGGGGCAGTTGGAAACACCATATATTTT CASSVGAVGNTIYF
TRBD1 TRBJ1-1 NA TRBV27 TGTGCCAGCAGCCGCGACCAGGGGGAGACTGAAGCTTTCTTT CASSRDQGETEAFF
NA TRBJ1-2 once TRBV5-1 TGCGCCAGCAGCTTGGCAGTGGACAGTGGAGTGGATGGCTACACCTTC CASSLAVDSGVDGYTF
TRBD2 TRBJ2-2 NA TRBV11-2 TGTGCCAGCAGCTTCGACAAGGGGAGGGCCCCGGGCGGGGAGCTGTTTTTT CASSFDKGRAPGGELFF
NA TRBJ2-7 NA TRBV5-5 TGTGCCAGCAGCCAACCCGAAGCGGCCTACGAGCAGTACTTC CASSQPEAAYEQYF
TRBD2 TRBJ2-1 NA TRBV9 TGTGCCAGCAGCGTAGCGGGAGGGCCCGACAATGAGCAGTTCTTC CASSVAGGPDNEQFF
TRBD1 TRBJ1-4 NA TRBV7-6 TGTGCCAGCAGCCGTATTCAGGGGGCTAACGAAAAACTGTTTTTT CASSRIQGANEKLFF
NA TRBJ1-5 NA TRBV2 TGTGCCAGCAGGGCAACTAATGCCAATCAGCCCCAGCATTTT CASRATNANQPQHF
TRBD2 TRBJ2-7 NA TRBV5-1 TGCGCCAGCAGCTTGGGGACTAGCATATACGAGCAGTACTTC CASSLGTSIYEQYF
NA TRBJ2-7 NA TRBV6-1 TGTGCCACCGTATTGTACGAGCAGTACTTC CATVLYEQYF
NA TRBJ2-5 once TRBV6-1 TGTGCCACCCTGGGGGGGCCGGAGACCCAGTACTTC CATLGGPETQYF
TRBD1 TRBJ2-7 NA TRBV9 TGTGCCAGCAGCGTAGGGGGGACAGCCTACGAGCAGTACTTC CASSVGGTAYEQYF
NA TRBJ1-5 NA TRBV7-3 TGTGCCAGCAGCCAGGACTGGAATCAGCCCCAGCATTTT CASSQDWNQPQHF
TRBD1 TRBJ2-7 NA TRBV29-1 TGCAGCGTGTCCGGGACAGGGGGCTCTGGCGAGCAGTACTTC CSVSGTGGSGEQYF
NA TRBJ2-7 NA TRBV29-1 TGCAGCGTTGGCGAGACAGAAGTCTACGAGCAGTACTTC CSVGETEVYEQYF
TRBD1 TRBJ2-7 NA TRBV5-1 TGCGCCAGCAGTCCTGGGACAGCTTACCCCTACGAGCAGTACTTC CASSPGTAYPYEQYF
NA TRBJ2-5 NA TRBV4-1 TGCGCCAGCAGCCATTGGGGGCGGGGGCAAGAGACCCAGTACTTC CASSHWGRGQETQYF
NA TRBJ2-6 NA TRBV5-1 TGCGCCAGCCGGAGGGAGAGCGGGGCCAACGTCCTGACTTTC CASRRESGANVLTF
NA TRBJ1-1 once TRBV30 TGTGCCTGGAGCGAGGTTGGCACTGAAGCTTTCTTT CAWSEVGTEAFF
NA TRBJ2-2 once TRBV5-4 TGTGCCAGCAGCTTGGGGCCAGGCAAGGCCACCGGGGAGCTGTTTTTT CASSLGPGKATGELFF
TRBD1 TRBJ2-1 NA TRBV4-1 TGCGCCAGCACTACAGGGGGCGGGAGAGGGGCGAATGAGCAGTTCTTC CASTTGGGRGANEQFF
TRBD1 TRBJ1-3 NA TRBV7-8 TGTGCCAGCAGCCAGACAGGGAATAGAAACACCATATATTTT CASSQTGNRNTIYF
NA TRBJ2-2 NA TRBV23-1 TGCGCCAGCAGGGGACCACAGGGCGACACCGGGGAGCTGTTTTTT CASRGPQGDTGELFF
NA TRBJ2-7 NA TRBV19 TGTGCCAGTACCCACAGGGACTCCTACGAGCAGTACTTC CASTHRDSYEQYF
TRBD1 TRBJ1-6 NA TRBV27 TGTGCCAGCAGGCCGACAGGGAATTCACCCCTCCACTTT CASRPTGNSPLHF
NA TRBJ1-1 NA TRBV2 TGTGCCAGCAGTGAAAGACAGATCGCAAACACTGAAGCTTTCTTT CASSERQIANTEAFF
TRBD2 TRBJ2-6 NA TRBV5-4 TGTGCCAGCAGCTTCCGCGGGGGGATCTCTGGGGCCAACGTCCTGACTTTC CASSFRGGISGANVLTF
NA TRBJ2-2 NA TRBV15 TGTGCCACCAGCAGAGATTATAGCGACTATCCGAACACCGGGGAGCTGTTTTTT CATSRDYSDYPNTGELFF
TRBD1 TRBJ2-3 NA TRBV4-2 TGTGCCAGCTGGGGAAACAGGGGCGCGCAGTATTTT CASWGNRGAQYF
TRBD1 TRBJ1-1 NA TRBV5-1 TGCGCCAGCAGCCTGGACAGGGAGGGAGGGGAAGCTTTCTTT CASSLDREGGEAFF
NA TRBJ2-7 once TRBV6-5 TGTGCCAGCGGCCTGGGAGTTTCCGAGCAGTACTTC CASGLGVSEQYF
NA TRBJ2-6 NA TRBV9 TGTGCCAGCAGCGAAGTTGGAAGACAGGTTGTGGGGGCCAACGTCCTGACTTTC CASSEVGRQVVGANVLTF
NA TRBJ1-1 NA TRBV30 TGTGCCTGGAGTGTCCTCTTTGACACTGAAGCTTTCTTT CAWSVLFDTEAFF